This T cell receptor (beta chain) appears in the sequencing data of a study of cytomegalovirus exposure and HLA in healthy donors. At the level of the study: Prior work identified 117 million unique TCR beta sequences in approximately 200 million T cells.

V lost 6 bases and J lost 8, with 19 bases in between. The CDR3 is 14 residues long. Germline values: CDR1 MDHEN, CDR2 SYDVKM. Study-wide results and caveats: Listed as cytomegalovirus-associated were roughly 180 TCR beta chains.

On this clone: Its antigen is still unknown.

PCR employed 60 Vbeta and 13 Jbeta primers. Per the original methods: In a later analysis, 75 million to 95 million unique TCR beta chains included roughly 11 million shared by two or more donors. Assay: immunoSEQ multiplex PCR; the TCRdb copy retains only in-frame clones and omits some. The V and J calls and the clone size are those of that table, but D and trimming were determined from the DNA. This table has some 140,000 clones, 55% to 80% appearing once. The sequencing input was PBMCs. This rearrangement joins TRBV28 to TRBJ1-2; D is perhaps TRBD1 (5 bases). The clonotype was recovered from a woman aged 40 to 50 in good health and CMV-seronegative. CDR3 in DNA: TGTGCCAGCAGCTGGACCTCGCGGGGCCGGGGCTACACCTTC. The encoded protein is CASSWTSRGRGYTF.